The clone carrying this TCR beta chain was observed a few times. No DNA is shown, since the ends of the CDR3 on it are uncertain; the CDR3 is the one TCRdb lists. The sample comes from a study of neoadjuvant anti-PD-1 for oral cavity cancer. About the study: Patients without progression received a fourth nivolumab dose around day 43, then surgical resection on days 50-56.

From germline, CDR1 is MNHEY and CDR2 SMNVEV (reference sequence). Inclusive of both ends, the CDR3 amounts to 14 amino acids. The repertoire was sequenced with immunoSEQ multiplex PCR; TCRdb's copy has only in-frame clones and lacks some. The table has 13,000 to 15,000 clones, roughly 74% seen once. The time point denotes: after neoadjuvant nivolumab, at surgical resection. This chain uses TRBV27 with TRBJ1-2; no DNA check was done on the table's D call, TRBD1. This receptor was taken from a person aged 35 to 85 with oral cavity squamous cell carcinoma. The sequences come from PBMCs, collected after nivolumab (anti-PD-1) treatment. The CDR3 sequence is CASSTSTGSYGYTF.